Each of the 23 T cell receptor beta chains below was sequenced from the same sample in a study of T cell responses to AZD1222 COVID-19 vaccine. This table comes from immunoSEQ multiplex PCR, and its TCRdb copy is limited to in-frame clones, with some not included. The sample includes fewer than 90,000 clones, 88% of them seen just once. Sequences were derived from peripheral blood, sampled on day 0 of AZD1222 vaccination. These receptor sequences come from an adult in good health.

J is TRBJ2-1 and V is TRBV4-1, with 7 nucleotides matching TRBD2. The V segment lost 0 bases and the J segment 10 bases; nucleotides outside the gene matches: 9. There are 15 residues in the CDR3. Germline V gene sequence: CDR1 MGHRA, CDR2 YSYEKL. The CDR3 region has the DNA TGCGCCAGCAGCCAAGATCTTACACTAGCGAGGGAGCAGTTCTTC. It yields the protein CASSQDLTLAREQFF.

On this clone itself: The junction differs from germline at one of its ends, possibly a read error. The CDR3 is CASREERLGRVDQPQHF. The CDR3 coding sequence is TGTGCCAGCAGGGAAGAACGGCTGGGAAGGGTAGATCAGCCCCAGCATTTT. The rearrangement links TRBV6-1 to TRBJ1-5, with D unresolved. Germline V lookup: CDR1 MNHNS, CDR2 SASEGT. The CDR3 loop spans 17 amino acids.

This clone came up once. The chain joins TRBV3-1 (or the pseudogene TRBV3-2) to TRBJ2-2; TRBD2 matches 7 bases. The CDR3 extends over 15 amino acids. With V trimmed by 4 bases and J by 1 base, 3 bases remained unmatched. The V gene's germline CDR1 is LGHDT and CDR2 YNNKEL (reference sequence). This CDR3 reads CASSRSGGNTGELFF. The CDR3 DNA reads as TGTGCCAGCAGCCGATCGGGAGGGAACACCGGGGAGCTGTTTTTT.

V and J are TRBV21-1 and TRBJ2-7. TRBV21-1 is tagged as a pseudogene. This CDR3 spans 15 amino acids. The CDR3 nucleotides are TGTGCCAGCTCCAAAGGGGGGTTTCGGACCTACGAGCAGTACTTC. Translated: CASSKGGFRTYEQYF.

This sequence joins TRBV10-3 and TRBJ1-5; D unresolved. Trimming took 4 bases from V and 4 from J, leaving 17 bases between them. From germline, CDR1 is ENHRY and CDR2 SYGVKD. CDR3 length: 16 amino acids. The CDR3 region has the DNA TGTGCCATCAGTGGATCGGACCGAGGACCTAATCAGCCCCAGCATTTT. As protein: CAISGSDRGPNQPQHF.

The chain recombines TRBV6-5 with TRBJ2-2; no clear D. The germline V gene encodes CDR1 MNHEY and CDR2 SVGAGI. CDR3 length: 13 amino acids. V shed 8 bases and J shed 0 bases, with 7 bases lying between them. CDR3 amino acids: CASGTTNTGELFF. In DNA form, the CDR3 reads TGTGCCAGCGGAACGACGAACACCGGGGAGCTGTTTTTT.

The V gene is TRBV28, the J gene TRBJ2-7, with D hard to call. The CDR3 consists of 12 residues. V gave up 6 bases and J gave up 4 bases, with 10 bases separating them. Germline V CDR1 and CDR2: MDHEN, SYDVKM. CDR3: CASRSGGYEQYF. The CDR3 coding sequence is TGTGCCAGCAGGTCAGGTGGGTACGAGCAGTACTTC.

CDR3 bases: TGTGCCAGCAGCCGATATGGGGGGGACACTGAAGCTTTCTTT. Protein sequence: CASSRYGGDTEAFF. J is TRBJ1-1 and V is TRBV5-4, with D tentatively TRBD1 (5 bases). This CDR3 has 14 amino acids. V shed 4 bases and J shed 3 bases, with 13 bases lying between them. Per germline, CDR1 SGHNT and CDR2 YYREEE (reference sequence).

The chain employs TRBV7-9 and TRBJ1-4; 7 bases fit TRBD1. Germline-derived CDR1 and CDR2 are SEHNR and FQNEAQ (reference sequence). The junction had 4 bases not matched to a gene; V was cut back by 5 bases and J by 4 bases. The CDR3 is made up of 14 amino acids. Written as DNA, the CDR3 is TGTGCCAGCAGCATGGGACAGAATAATGAAAAACTGTTTTTT. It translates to CASSMGQNNEKLFF.

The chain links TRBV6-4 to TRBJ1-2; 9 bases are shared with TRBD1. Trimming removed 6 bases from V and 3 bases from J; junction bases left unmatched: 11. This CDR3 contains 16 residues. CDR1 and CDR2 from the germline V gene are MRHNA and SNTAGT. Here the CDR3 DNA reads TGTGCCAGCAGCGCCATCGCGGGACAGGGATACTATGGCTACACCTTC. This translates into CASSAIAGQGYYGYTF.

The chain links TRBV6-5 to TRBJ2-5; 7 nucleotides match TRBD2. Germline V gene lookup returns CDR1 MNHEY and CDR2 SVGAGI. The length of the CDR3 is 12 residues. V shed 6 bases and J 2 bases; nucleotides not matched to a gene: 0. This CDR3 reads CASRAGQETQYF. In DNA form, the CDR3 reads TGTGCCAGCAGAGCGGGGCAAGAGACCCAGTACTTC.

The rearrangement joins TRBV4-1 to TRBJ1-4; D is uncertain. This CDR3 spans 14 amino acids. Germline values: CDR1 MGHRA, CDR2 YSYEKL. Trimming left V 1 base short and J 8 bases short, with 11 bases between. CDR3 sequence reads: CASSQVSVGEKLFF. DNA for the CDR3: TGCGCCAGCAGCCAAGTTTCAGTGGGGGAAAAACTGTTTTTT.

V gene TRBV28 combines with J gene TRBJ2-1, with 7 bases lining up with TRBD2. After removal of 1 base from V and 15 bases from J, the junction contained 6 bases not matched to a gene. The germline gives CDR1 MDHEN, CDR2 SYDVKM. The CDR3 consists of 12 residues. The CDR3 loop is CASSLYGGRAFF. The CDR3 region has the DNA TGTGCCAGCAGTTTATACGGCGGGAGAGCGTTCTTC.

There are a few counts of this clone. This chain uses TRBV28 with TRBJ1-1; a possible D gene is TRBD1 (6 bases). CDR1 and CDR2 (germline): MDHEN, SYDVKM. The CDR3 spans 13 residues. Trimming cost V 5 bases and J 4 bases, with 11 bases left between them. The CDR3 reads CASSTGTGTEAFF. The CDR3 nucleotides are TGTGCCAGCAGTACAGGGACCGGCACTGAAGCTTTCTTT.

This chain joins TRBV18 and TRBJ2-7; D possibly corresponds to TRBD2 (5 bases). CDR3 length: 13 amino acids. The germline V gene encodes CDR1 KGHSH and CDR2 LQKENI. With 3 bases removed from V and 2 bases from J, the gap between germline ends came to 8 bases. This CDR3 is CASSPSGAYEQYF. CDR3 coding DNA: TGTGCCAGCTCACCCAGCGGAGCCTACGAGCAGTACTTC. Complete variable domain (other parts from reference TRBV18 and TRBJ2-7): NAGVMQNPRHLVRRRGQEARLRCSPMKGHSHVYWYRQLPEEGLKFMVYLQKENIIDESGMPKERFSAEFPKEGPSILRIQQVVRGDSAAYFCASSPSGAYEQYFGPGTRLTVT.

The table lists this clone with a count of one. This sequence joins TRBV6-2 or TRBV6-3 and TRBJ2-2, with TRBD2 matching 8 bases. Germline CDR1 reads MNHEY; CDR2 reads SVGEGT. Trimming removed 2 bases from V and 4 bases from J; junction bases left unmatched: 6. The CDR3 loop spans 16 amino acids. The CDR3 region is CASSYHVAGSTGELFF. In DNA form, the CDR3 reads TGTGCCAGCAGTTACCACGTAGCGGGGAGCACCGGGGAGCTGTTTTTT.

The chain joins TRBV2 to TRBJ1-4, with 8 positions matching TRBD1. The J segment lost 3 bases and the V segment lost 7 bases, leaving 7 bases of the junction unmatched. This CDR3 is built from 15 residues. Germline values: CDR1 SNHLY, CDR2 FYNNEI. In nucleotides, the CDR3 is TGTGCCAGCACGAGCCAGGGGGCCCCTAATGAAAAACTGTTTTTT. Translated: CASTSQGAPNEKLFF.

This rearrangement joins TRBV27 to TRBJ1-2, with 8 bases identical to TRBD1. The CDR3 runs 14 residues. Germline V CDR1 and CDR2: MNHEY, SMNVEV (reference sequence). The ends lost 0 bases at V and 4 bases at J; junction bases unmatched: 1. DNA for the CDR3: TGTGCCAGCAGTTTATCGGGACAGGTCTATGGCTACACCTTC. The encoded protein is CASSLSGQVYGYTF.

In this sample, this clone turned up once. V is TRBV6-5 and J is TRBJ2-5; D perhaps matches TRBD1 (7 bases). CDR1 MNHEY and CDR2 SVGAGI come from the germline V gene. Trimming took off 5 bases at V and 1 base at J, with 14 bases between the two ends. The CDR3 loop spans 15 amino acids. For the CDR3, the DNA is TGTGCCAGCAGTCGACAGGGACTGAGCCAAGAGACCCAGTACTTC. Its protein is CASSRQGLSQETQYF.

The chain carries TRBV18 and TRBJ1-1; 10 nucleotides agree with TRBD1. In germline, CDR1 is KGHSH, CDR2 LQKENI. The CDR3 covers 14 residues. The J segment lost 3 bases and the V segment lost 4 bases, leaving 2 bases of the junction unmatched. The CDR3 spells CASSRGQGDTEAFF. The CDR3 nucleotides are TGTGCCAGCTCACGTGGACAGGGGGACACTGAAGCTTTCTTT.

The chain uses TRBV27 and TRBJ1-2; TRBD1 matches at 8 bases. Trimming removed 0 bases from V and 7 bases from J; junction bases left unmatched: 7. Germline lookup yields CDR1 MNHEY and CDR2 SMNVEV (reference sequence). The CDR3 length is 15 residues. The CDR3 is CASSLSGQGAGGYTF. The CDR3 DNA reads TGTGCCAGCAGTTTATCGGGGCAGGGGGCCGGTGGCTACACCTTC.

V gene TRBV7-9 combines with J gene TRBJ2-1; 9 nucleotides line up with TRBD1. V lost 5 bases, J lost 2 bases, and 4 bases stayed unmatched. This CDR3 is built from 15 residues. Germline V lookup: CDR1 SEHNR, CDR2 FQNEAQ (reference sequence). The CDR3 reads CASSGDREPYNEQFF. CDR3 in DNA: TGTGCCAGCAGCGGGGACAGGGAACCCTACAATGAGCAGTTCTTC.

This chain's CDR3 is CASSQLGGNQPQHF. CDR3 in DNA: TGTGCCAGCAGCCAATTAGGTGGCAATCAGCCCCAGCATTTT. This rearrangement joins TRBV4-2 to TRBJ1-5, with D uncertain. The germline V gene encodes CDR1 LGHNA and CDR2 YNFKEQ. CDR3 length: 14 residues. With 2 bases removed from V and 2 bases from J, the gap between germline ends came to 7 bases.